Following are 9 T cell receptor beta chains from one sample sequenced in a study of blood T cell repertoires in COVID-19. Profiled with immunoSEQ multiplex PCR; TCRdb holds only in-frame clones, not every one. In the table there are roughly 86,000 clones, approximately 83% of which are singletons. Source material: peripheral blood. The receptor set was obtained from a man aged 60 to 75 with acute or convalescent COVID-19.

This chain links TRBV6-6 with TRBJ1-2; the D gene is possibly TRBD1 (5 bases). This CDR3 has 14 amino acids. Trimming removed 0 bases from V and 6 bases from J, with 11 bases in between. Germline lookup yields CDR1 MNHNY and CDR2 SVGAGI (reference sequence). The CDR3 sequence: CASSYSRGGNGYTF. CDR3 sequence (DNA): TGTGCCAGCAGTTACTCGAGGGGCGGGAATGGCTACACCTTC.

The chain joins TRBV7-2 to TRBJ1-5; D may be TRBD1 (6 bases). CDR3 size: 15 residues. V shed 5 bases and J shed 0 bases, with 11 bases lying between them. Looked up from germline, CDR1 is SGHTA and CDR2 is FQGNSA. As DNA, the CDR3 is TGTGCCAGCAGCCCTTACAGGGATAGCAATCAGCCCCAGCATTTT. It codes for CASSPYRDSNQPQHF.

The chain combines TRBV7-2 with TRBJ1-5, with D tentatively TRBD1 (5 bases). V gave up 3 bases and J gave up 4 bases, with 13 bases separating them. This CDR3 region has 15 residues. Germline-derived CDR1 and CDR2 are SGHTA and FQGNSA. CDR3 region: CASSFGATRNQPQHF. In DNA form, the CDR3 reads TGTGCCAGCAGCTTTGGGGCGACAAGGAATCAGCCCCAGCATTTT. Drawing the rest from reference TRBV7-2 and TRBJ1-5, the complete variable domain is GAGVSQSPSNKVTEKGKDVELRCDPISGHTALYWYRQSLGQGLEFLIYFQGNSAPDKSGLPSDRFSAERTGGSVSTLTIQRTQQEDSAVYLCASSFGATRNQPQHFGDGTRLSIL.

The chain joins TRBV14 to TRBJ2-7; 11 bases align to TRBD2. This CDR3 contains 13 residues. The V segment lost 3 bases and the J segment 5 bases; nucleotides outside the gene matches: 0. In germline, CDR1 is SGHDN, CDR2 FVKESK. CDR3 nucleotides: TGTGCCAGCAGCCAGACTAGCGGGGACGAGCAGTACTTC. It codes for CASSQTSGDEQYF.

The chain joins TRBV2 to TRBJ1-1, with unresolved D. The CDR3 is 13 residues long. Germline CDR1 and CDR2: SNHLY and FYNNEI. V was trimmed by 6 bases and J by 6 bases, leaving 14 bases between them. The CDR3 here is CASRESRYPEAFF. In DNA form, the CDR3 reads TGTGCCAGCAGGGAATCGAGGTATCCTGAAGCTTTCTTT.

This chain's CDR3 is CASSVGAAGTYEQYF. CDR3 coding DNA: TGTGCCAGCAGCGTAGGGGCAGCGGGGACCTACGAGCAGTACTTC. This chain links TRBV9 with TRBJ2-7; 7 positions match TRBD2. CDR3 length: 15 amino acids. Looked up from germline, CDR1 is SGDLS and CDR2 is YYNGEE. V was clipped by 0 bases and J by 2 bases; unmatched bases: 5.

The chain joins TRBV30 to TRBJ2-3; TRBD2 agrees at 10 bases. V lost 2 bases, J lost 0 bases, and 8 bases stayed unmatched. Per germline, CDR1 GTSNPN and CDR2 SVGIG (reference sequence). The CDR3 extends over 17 amino acids. CDR3 DNA sequence: TGTGCCTGGAGTCTGGGAACTAGCGGGGTTAGCACAGATACGCAGTATTTT. Protein product: CAWSLGTSGVSTDTQYF. The full variable domain, completed using reference TRBV30 and TRBJ2-3, is SQTIHQWPATLVQPVGSPLSLECTVEGTSNPNLYWYRQAAGRGLQLLFYSVGIGQISSEVPQNLSASRPQDRQFILSSKKLLLSDSGFYLCAWSLGTSGVSTDTQYFGPGTRLTVL.

The CDR3 region is CASSSPAAPAPYYEQYF. The DNA for the CDR3 is TGTGCCAGTAGTAGCCCCGCGGCGCCGGCCCCCTACTACGAGCAGTACTTC. The J gene is TRBJ2-7, the V gene TRBV19, with D unclear. This CDR3 spans 17 amino acids. CDR1 LNHDA and CDR2 SQIVND come from the germline V gene (reference sequence). V lost 4 bases and J 3 bases, leaving 22 bases between the germline ends. Looking up the rest from reference TRBV19 and TRBJ2-7 gives the full variable domain: DGGITQSPKYLFRKEGQNVTLSCEQNLNHDAMYWYRQDPGQGLRLIYYSQIVNDFQKGDIAEGYSVSREKKESFPLTVTSAQKNPTAFYLCASSSPAAPAPYYEQYFGPGTRLTVT.

The chain couples TRBV18 to TRBJ2-1; TRBD1 matches at 9 bases. The CDR3 runs to 18 residues. V dropped 3 bases and J dropped 4; count of bases not matched to a gene: 13. Per the germline V gene, CDR1 is KGHSH and CDR2 is LQKENI. CDR3 amino acids: CASSPLERGQGSYNEQFF. The CDR3 DNA reads TGTGCCAGCTCACCCCTGGAAAGAGGACAGGGGTCTTACAATGAGCAGTTCTTC. Using reference TRBV18 and TRBJ2-1 for the parts outside the CDR3, the full variable domain is NAGVMQNPRHLVRRRGQEARLRCSPMKGHSHVYWYRQLPEEGLKFMVYLQKENIIDESGMPKERFSAEFPKEGPSILRIQQVVRGDSAAYFCASSPLERGQGSYNEQFFGPGTRLTVL.